The 17 T cell receptor beta chains reported below all come from one sample, sequenced in a study of T cells in tumors after PD-1 blockade. Sequencing used immunoSEQ multiplex PCR; TCRdb keeps in-frame clones, though not all of them. This table has tens of thousands of clones, 74% appearing once. The material was PBMCs, obtained after anti-PD-1 treatment. These receptors were collected from a human donor with basal cell carcinoma.

The V gene is TRBV5-6, the J gene TRBJ2-1; no reliable D call. The CDR3 runs to 15 residues. The germline V gene has CDR1 SGHDT and CDR2 YYEEEE. Trimming cost V 2 bases and J 4 bases, with 13 bases left between them. The DNA for the CDR3 is TGTGCCAGCAGCTTAATAGGAGTCCTATACAATGAGCAGTTCTTC. It is translated as CASSLIGVLYNEQFF.

This chain uses TRBV15 with TRBJ1-6; no firm D call. This CDR3 is 12 amino acids long. From germline, CDR1 is LNHNV and CDR2 YYDKDF (reference sequence). Deletions cut 3 bases from V and 6 bases from J, with 3 bases between. CDR3 region: CATSSVNSPLHF. The CDR3 region has the DNA TGTGCCACCAGCAGTGTTAATTCACCCCTCCACTTT. The entire variable domain, with the rest obtained from reference TRBV15 and TRBJ1-6, is as follows: DAMVIQNPRYQVTQFGKPVTLSCSQTLNHNVMYWYQQKSSQAPKLLFHYYDKDFNNEADTPDNFQSRRPNTSFCFLDIRSPGLGDTAMYLCATSSVNSPLHFGNGTRLTVT.

The chain recombines TRBV6-1 with TRBJ2-1; D gene ambiguous. Trimming removed 1 base at V and 12 bases at J, with 13 bases between. Per germline, CDR1 MNHNS and CDR2 SASEGT. The length of the CDR3 is 13 residues. DNA of the CDR3: TGTGCCAGCAGTGAAGGGGTTCGGATGGGGCAGTTCTTC. Its translation: CASSEGVRMGQFF.

In this sample, this clone turned up a few times. J is TRBJ2-3 and V is TRBV28; D is perhaps TRBD2 (6 bases). The CDR3 length is 15 residues. The germline gives CDR1 MDHEN, CDR2 SYDVKM. Trimming pared 6 bases from V and 5 bases from J, leaving 18 bases between. CDR3 DNA sequence: TGTGCCAGCAGGCACCCGGGAGTTGAGTTAGATACGCAGTATTTT. Encoded protein: CASRHPGVELDTQYF.

The chain joins TRBV5-4 to TRBJ1-1; possibly TRBD1 for D (5 bases). Germline CDR1 reads SGHNT; CDR2 reads YYREEE (reference sequence). The CDR3 has 12 amino acids. Trimming pared 5 bases from V and 3 bases from J, leaving 8 bases between. The CDR3 sequence is CASRGTDTEAFF. For the CDR3, the DNA is TGTGCCAGCAGGGGGACGGACACTGAAGCTTTCTTT.

The chain employs TRBV30 and TRBJ1-4; D is uncertain. The V gene lost 1 base and the J gene lost 8 bases, with 8 bases spanning the gap. The CDR3 is made up of 12 amino acids. Germline assignment: CDR1 GTSNPN and CDR2 SVGIG (reference sequence). In nucleotides, the CDR3 is TGTGCCTGGAGTGGGGCAGGAGAAAAACTGTTTTTT. This encodes CAWSGAGEKLFF.

A few counts support this clone. The genes are TRBV30 and TRBJ2-1; D remains ambiguous. This CDR3 region has 11 residues. In germline, CDR1 is GTSNPN, CDR2 SVGIG (reference sequence). V was clipped by 0 bases and J by 10 bases, with 7 bases between them. For the CDR3, the DNA is TGTGCCTGGAGTGTGGAAGGCGAGCAGTTCTTC. Residues: CAWSVEGEQFF.

This clone was seen a handful of times. CDR3 residues: CASNLGRVDGYTF. The CDR3 DNA reads as TGTGCCAGCAATCTTGGGAGGGTAGACGGCTACACCTTC. J is TRBJ1-2 and V is TRBV28; unclear D gene. Germline CDR1 and CDR2: MDHEN and SYDVKM. Trimming took 7 bases from V and 8 from J, leaving 17 bases between them. The CDR3 totals 13 residues.

There are a few counts of this clone. The chain couples TRBV21-1 to TRBJ1-2; the table's D call, TRBD1, has no DNA check behind it. TRBV21-1 is termed a pseudogene. The CDR3 covers 17 residues. The CDR3 here is CASSPLQGDRGNYGYTF. CDR3 DNA sequence: TGTGCCAGCTCCCCATTACAGGGCGATCGGGGCAACTATGGCTACACCTTC.

The CDR3 DNA is TGTGCCTGGAGTGTACACGGGACATATAGCAATCAGCCCCAGCATTTT. It specifies CAWSVHGTYSNQPQHF. The V and J genes are TRBV30 and TRBJ1-5; possibly TRBD1 for D (6 bases). V lost 0 bases and J 0 bases, leaving 12 bases between the germline ends. CDR3 length: 16 residues. Germline lookup yields CDR1 GTSNPN and CDR2 SVGIG (reference sequence).

The chain employs TRBV6-1 and TRBJ2-5, with D possibly being TRBD1 or TRBD2 (6 bases each). Germline CDR1 reads MNHNS; CDR2 reads SASEGT. V lost 3 bases and J lost 7, with 21 bases in between. The CDR3 is 16 residues long. The CDR3 DNA sequence: TGTGCCAGCAGTGATGCCTCGGGGGCCCGTTACGGGACCCAGTACTTC. This gives the protein CASSDASGARYGTQYF.

The chain carries TRBV7-8 and TRBJ2-5; D is unclear. Trimming took off 3 bases at V and 2 bases at J, with 10 bases between the two ends. CDR1 is SGHVS, CDR2 FQNEAQ, per germline. CDR3 size: 14 residues. The CDR3 region is CASSFWQEQETQYF. CDR3 sequence (DNA): TGTGCCAGCAGCTTTTGGCAGGAACAAGAGACCCAGTACTTC.

This clone has more than one count but fewer than ten. V is TRBV27 and J is TRBJ2-7; 9 bases agree with TRBD1. Per the germline V gene, CDR1 is MNHEY and CDR2 is SMNVEV (reference sequence). Trimming removed 6 bases from V and 5 bases from J; junction bases left unmatched: 5. This CDR3 comprises 13 residues. The DNA of the CDR3 is TGTGCCAGCAGCTGGACAGGGGAAGACGAGCAGTACTTC. Its translation is CASSWTGEDEQYF.

The chain recombines TRBV19 with TRBJ1-2; D gene uncertain. This CDR3 has 13 amino acids. Germline CDR1 and CDR2: LNHDA and SQIVND (reference sequence). The ends were cut back, 7 bases at V and 8 bases at J, with 17 bases in the middle. CDR3 in amino acids: CASTLRSATGYTF. In DNA form, the CDR3 reads TGTGCCAGTACCTTAAGATCTGCCACCGGCTACACCTTC.

V usage is TRBV6-7 and J usage is TRBJ2-7; D uncertain. Being an ORF, TRBV6-7 has a function that is uncertain. V was cut by 3 bases and J by 4 bases, with 1 base left in between. There are 10 residues in the CDR3. CDR3 nucleotide sequence: TGTGCCAGCAGTTATTACGAGCAGTACTTC. It specifies CASSYYEQYF.

This clone was detected only a few times. The gene calls are TRBV5-1 and TRBJ2-7, with D perhaps matching TRBD1 or TRBD2 (5 bases each). V shed 6 bases and J shed 5 bases, with 15 bases lying between them. Germline-derived CDR1 and CDR2 are SGHRS and YFSETQ. The CDR3 contains 13 residues. The chain's CDR3 is CASTTMGDNEQYF. The CDR3 bases are TGCGCCAGCACCACGATGGGGGATAACGAGCAGTACTTC. Full variable domain (remainder filled in from reference TRBV5-1 and TRBJ2-7): KAGVTQTPRYLIKTRGQQVTLSCSPISGHRSVSWYQQTPGQGLQFLFEYFSETQRNKGNFPGRFSGRQFSNSRSEMNVSTLELGDSALYLCASTTMGDNEQYFGPGTRLTVT.

The chain joins TRBV5-1 to TRBJ2-3; D not resolved. There are 12 residues in the CDR3. Trimming took off 0 bases at V and 4 bases at J, with 3 bases between the two ends. The V gene's germline CDR1 is SGHRS and CDR2 YFSETQ. For the CDR3, the DNA is TGCGCCAGCAGCTTGGTTGCAGATACGCAGTATTTT. Translated: CASSLVADTQYF.